These T cell receptor beta chains were read from a single sample in a study of Graves' ophthalmopathy and Graves' hyperthyroidism. TCRdb passed the multiplex PCR reads through MiXCR, listing each CDR3 protein once. The table lists about 170,000 distinct CDR3 sequences, 30% to 45% of them singletons. Sequencing used peripheral blood. The origin of the receptors is a middle-aged woman with Graves' ophthalmopathy. CDR3s include the opening cysteine and the closing phenylalanine or tryptophan. Fields, in order: J gene, V gene, CDR3 protein.

J gene: TRBJ1-6; V gene: TRBV6-5; CDR3 protein: CASSYLRSGGNYNSPLHF
J gene: TRBJ2-7; V gene: TRBV6-5; CDR3 protein: CASSYSRNSYEQYF
J gene: TRBJ1-2; V gene: TRBV6-2/TRBV6-3; CDR3 protein: CASTNEGPTHGYTF
J gene: TRBJ2-7; V gene: TRBV28; CDR3 protein: CASSGGTGVDEQYF
J gene: TRBJ1-3; V gene: TRBV24-1; CDR3 protein: CATSSGTGGNTIYF
J gene: TRBJ2-5; V gene: TRBV3-1; CDR3 protein: CASSQDWGEETQYF
J gene: TRBJ2-5; V gene: TRBV6-2/TRBV6-3; CDR3 protein: CASSYKAGDVQETQYF
J gene: TRBJ2-7; V gene: TRBV27; CDR3 protein: CASRISGTGSSYEQYF
J gene: TRBJ2-7; V gene: TRBV7-2; CDR3 protein: CASSLAPTSGRSNSYEQYF
J gene: TRBJ2-7; V gene: TRBV6-2/TRBV6-3; CDR3 protein: CASSPVQGYYEQYF
J gene: TRBJ2-7; V gene: TRBV10-3; CDR3 protein: CAISERPDYEQYF
J gene: TRBJ2-7; V gene: TRBV7-2; CDR3 protein: CASSLGDIAYEQYF
J gene: TRBJ1-1; V gene: TRBV28; CDR3 protein: CASSRTGTEAFF
J gene: TRBJ2-5; V gene: TRBV6-1; CDR3 protein: CASSRNRGGGETQYF
J gene: TRBJ1-2; V gene: TRBV12-3/TRBV12-4; CDR3 protein: CASSLSPRGEDGYTF